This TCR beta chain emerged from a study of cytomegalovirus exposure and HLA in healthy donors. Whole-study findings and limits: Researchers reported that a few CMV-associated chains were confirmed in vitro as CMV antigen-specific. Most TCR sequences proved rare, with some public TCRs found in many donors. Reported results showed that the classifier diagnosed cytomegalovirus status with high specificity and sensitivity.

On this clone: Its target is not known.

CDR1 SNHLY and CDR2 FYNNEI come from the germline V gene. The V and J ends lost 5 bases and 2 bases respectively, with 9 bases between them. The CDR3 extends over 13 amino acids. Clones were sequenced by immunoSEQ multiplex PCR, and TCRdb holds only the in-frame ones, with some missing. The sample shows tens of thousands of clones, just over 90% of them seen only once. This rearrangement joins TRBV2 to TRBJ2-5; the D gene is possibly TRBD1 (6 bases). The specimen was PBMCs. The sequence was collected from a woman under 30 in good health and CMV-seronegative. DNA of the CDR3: TGTGCCAGCAGTCCAGGGGTTCAAGAGACCCAGTACTTC. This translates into CASSPGVQETQYF.